This T cell receptor (beta chain) was profiled in a study of graft-versus-host responses after intestinal transplantation. Overall study context: In this cohort, recipients had multivisceral, liver-intestinal, or isolated intestinal transplants. Whole-study results and caveats: After transplant, early declines in HvG clones were associated with peak levels of circulating GvH clones. Marrow from the recipient contained GvH clones, some of which had appeared first in ileum or blood. Clonal ratios of graft-versus-host to host-versus-graft in allografts were high for patients exhibiting graft-donor T cell macrochimerism.

This clone was counted a single time. Its antigen is unknown. The assay was immunoSEQ multiplex PCR, and TCRdb's table has in-frame clones only and misses some. The sample has 99,000 or so clones, 92% seen once; the top ten hold over 0.06%. Germline V gene sequence: CDR1 SNHLY, CDR2 FYNNEI. The V gene lost 7 bases and the J gene lost 0 bases, with 12 bases spanning the gap. CDR3 length: 14 amino acids. V is TRBV2 and J is TRBJ2-5, with TRBD2 as a possible D gene (6 bases). Sequencing used unstimulated CD8+ T cells sorted from spleen or lymph node cells, obtained before transplant. This clonotype originated in a human donor who was the organ donor for an intestinal transplant. CDR3 DNA: TGTGCCAGCACCGGAAGCGGGTACCAAGAGACCCAGTACTTC. Its translation: CASTGSGYQETQYF.